Below are 14 T cell receptor beta chains sequenced from a single sample in a study of blood T cell repertoires in COVID-19. The assay was immunoSEQ multiplex PCR, and TCRdb's table has in-frame clones only and misses some. Of about 170,000 clones listed, approximately 82% are singletons. Sequencing was carried out using peripheral blood. The source of these receptors is an elderly woman with acute or convalescent COVID-19.

The gene calls are TRBV3-1 (or the pseudogene TRBV3-2) and TRBJ1-1; D may be TRBD1 (6 bases). The CDR3 length is 14 residues. Germline V gene sequence: CDR1 LGHDT, CDR2 YNNKEL (reference sequence). Trimming shortened V by 6 bases and J by 4 bases, and 15 bases separated the two germline ends. The CDR3 nucleotides read TGTGCCAGCAGTCCCCAAGTGGGGGCCACTGAAGCTTTCTTT. The encoded protein is CASSPQVGATEAFF.

This chain connects TRBV7-9 to TRBJ1-1; no firm D call. Per germline, CDR1 SEHNR and CDR2 FQNEAQ (reference sequence). V dropped 0 bases and J dropped 3 bases, with 11 bases sitting between them. This CDR3 contains 15 residues. CDR3 sequence: CASSLAEGRYTEAFF. The CDR3 DNA is TGTGCCAGCAGCTTAGCCGAGGGCAGGTACACTGAAGCTTTCTTT.

The chain couples TRBV7-9 to TRBJ2-1, with TRBD2 matching over 12 bases. The CDR3 is made up of 16 amino acids. CDR1 is SEHNR, CDR2 FQNEAQ, per germline (reference sequence). Losses at the gene ends were 4 bases for V and 8 bases for J; bases not matched to a gene: 9. The CDR3 loop is CASSSLLAGGSDEQFF. CDR3 DNA: TGTGCCAGCAGCTCACTGCTAGCGGGAGGGTCGGATGAGCAGTTCTTC.

The chain links TRBV7-8 to TRBJ1-2; a weak D match, TRBD1 (5 bases). V lost 0 bases and J lost 7, with 15 bases in between. Germline values: CDR1 SGHVS, CDR2 FQNEAQ. The CDR3 has 15 amino acids. CDR3 in amino acids: CASSLARGGYGGYTF. CDR3 DNA sequence: TGTGCCAGCAGCTTAGCTCGGGGGGGTTATGGTGGCTACACCTTC.

This clone has only a few counts. V usage is TRBV6-5 and J usage is TRBJ1-1; no definite D call. The V end was cut by 7 bases, the J end by 6 bases, with 18 bases between. There are 14 residues in the CDR3. CDR1 and CDR2 (germline): MNHEY, SVGAGI. CDR3 sequence: CASIPPGARSEAFF. CDR3 bases: TGTGCCAGCATTCCTCCAGGCGCAAGGTCTGAAGCTTTCTTT.

This clone was found a few times. The rearrangement links TRBV7-9 to TRBJ2-5, with TRBD1 matching 10 bases. Germline assignment: CDR1 SEHNR and CDR2 FQNEAQ (reference sequence). Trimming at V came to 10 bases and at J to 5 bases, leaving 13 bases not matched to a gene. This CDR3 contains 15 residues. DNA of the CDR3: TGTGCCACCACCCGGGACAGGGGCGTTGGGGAGACCCAGTACTTC. Amino acids: CATTRDRGVGETQYF.

This chain connects TRBV3-1 (or the pseudogene TRBV3-2) to TRBJ1-6; 12 bases are shared with TRBD1. CDR1 and CDR2 from the germline V gene are LGHDT and YNNKEL (reference sequence). J was trimmed by 0 bases and V by 4 bases; bases with no gene match: 7. This CDR3 has 19 amino acids. CDR3 bases: TGTGCCAGCAGCCTCCGGGACAGGGGGCTCAGCTCCTATAATTCACCCCTCCACTTT. Residues: CASSLRDRGLSSYNSPLHF.

The chain is built from TRBV7-2 and TRBJ2-1; the D gene is possibly TRBD2 (5 bases). The V end was cut by 3 bases, the J end by 10 bases, with 13 bases between. The germline V gene has CDR1 SGHTA and CDR2 FQGNSA. The CDR3 sequence is 13 residues long. Here the CDR3 DNA reads TGTGCCAGCAGCTTCATAGCGCTCCGGGAGCAGTTCTTC. It codes for CASSFIALREQFF. The complete variable domain, with remaining parts taken from reference TRBV7-2 and TRBJ2-1, reads GAGVSQSPSNKVTEKGKDVELRCDPISGHTALYWYRQSLGQGLEFLIYFQGNSAPDKSGLPSDRFSAERTGGSVSTLTIQRTQQEDSAVYLCASSFIALREQFFGPGTRLTVL.

J is TRBJ1-1 and V is TRBV5-8; D gene ambiguous. The CDR3 runs to 13 residues. Trimming cost V 0 bases and J 6 bases, with 9 bases left between them. CDR1 SGHTS and CDR2 YDEGEE come from the germline V gene. This CDR3 is CASSLGLGAEAFF. The CDR3 nucleotides are TGTGCCAGCAGCTTGGGCCTCGGAGCTGAAGCTTTCTTT. Using reference TRBV5-8 and TRBJ1-1 for the parts outside the CDR3, the full variable domain is EAGVTQSPTHLIKTRGQQATLRCSPISGHTSVYWYQQALGLGLQFLLWYDEGEERNRGNFPPRFSGRQFPNYSSELNVNALELEDSALYLCASSLGLGAEAFFGQGTRLTVV.

This chain links TRBV11-2 with TRBJ2-3, with no clear D. In germline, CDR1 is SGHAT, CDR2 FQNNGV. Trimming pared 1 base from V and 2 bases from J, leaving 7 bases between. This CDR3 is built from 14 residues. The CDR3 nucleotides read TGTGCCAGCAGCTTAGTGTCTAACACAGATACGCAGTATTTT. This encodes CASSLVSNTDTQYF.

V usage is TRBV30 and J usage is TRBJ2-7; TRBD1 agrees at 7 bases. Trimming removed 2 bases from V and 6 bases from J; junction bases left unmatched: 7. The CDR3 is 13 residues long. Germline CDR1 reads GTSNPN; CDR2 reads SVGIG (reference sequence). CDR3 in DNA: TGTGCCTGGAGTTTTAGGGGGCGAAGCGAGCAGTACTTC. This gives the protein CAWSFRGRSEQYF. Full variable domain (missing parts from reference TRBV30 and TRBJ2-7): SQTIHQWPATLVQPVGSPLSLECTVEGTSNPNLYWYRQAAGRGLQLLFYSVGIGQISSEVPQNLSASRPQDRQFILSSKKLLLSDSGFYLCAWSFRGRSEQYFGPGTRLTVT.

The chain carries TRBV9 and TRBJ2-1; D perhaps matches TRBD2 (6 bases). The V gene lost 4 bases and the J gene lost 10 bases, with 12 bases spanning the gap. This CDR3 is built from 12 residues. The V gene's germline CDR1 is SGDLS and CDR2 YYNGEE. In DNA form, the CDR3 reads TGTGCCAGCAGCCGTAGCGGCGGGGAGCAGTTCTTC. It codes for CASSRSGGEQFF.

This chain uses TRBV5-1 with TRBJ2-7; 7 bases align to TRBD1. CDR3 length: 14 residues. Germline CDR1 and CDR2: SGHRS and YFSETQ. J was trimmed by 3 bases and V by 4 bases; bases with no gene match: 7. CDR3 protein: CASSPSSGGYEQYF. CDR3 nucleotide sequence: TGCGCCAGCAGCCCTTCATCAGGGGGCTACGAGCAGTACTTC.

CDR3 DNA: TGTGCCATCAGGAGAACCCAGAAGGGGGAAAGCACAGATACGCAGTATTTT. Residues: CAIRRTQKGESTDTQYF. V and J are TRBV10-3 and TRBJ2-3; D may be TRBD1 (6 bases). The germline V gene encodes CDR1 ENHRY and CDR2 SYGVKD. The ends were cut back, 6 bases at V and 0 bases at J, with 19 bases in the middle. CDR3 length: 17 residues.